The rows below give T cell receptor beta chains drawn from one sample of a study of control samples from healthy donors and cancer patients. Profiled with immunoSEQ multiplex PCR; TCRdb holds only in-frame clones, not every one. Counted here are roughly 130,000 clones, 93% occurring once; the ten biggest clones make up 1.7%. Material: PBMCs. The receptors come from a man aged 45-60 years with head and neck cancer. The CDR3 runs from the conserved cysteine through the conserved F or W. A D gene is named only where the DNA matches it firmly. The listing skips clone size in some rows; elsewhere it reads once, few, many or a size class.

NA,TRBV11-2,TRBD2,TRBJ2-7,CASSLGGGLGSYEQYF,TGTGCCAGCAGCTTAGGGGGGGGACTTGGATCCTACGAGCAGTACTTC
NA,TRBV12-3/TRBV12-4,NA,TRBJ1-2,CASTKRWEDFDTF,TGTGCCAGCACCAAAAGGTGGGAGGATTTCGACACCTTC
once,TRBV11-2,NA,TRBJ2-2,CASSMKRVLAGELFF,TGTGCCAGCAGCATGAAGAGGGTTCTGGCCGGGGAGCTGTTTTTT
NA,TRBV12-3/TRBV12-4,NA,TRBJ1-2,CASSLGRAGYTF,TGTGCCAGCAGTTTGGGCAGGGCCGGCTACACCTTC
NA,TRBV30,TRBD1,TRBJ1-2,CAWRWTGGAGGYTF,TGTGCCTGGAGATGGACAGGGGGCGCGGGGGGCTACACCTTC
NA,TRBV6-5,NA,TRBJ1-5,CASSLDALQPQHF,TGTGCCAGCAGTCTTGATGCGCTGCAGCCCCAGCATTTT
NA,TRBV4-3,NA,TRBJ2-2,CASSQGKLTGELFF,TGCGCCAGCAGCCAAGGGAAGCTTACCGGGGAGCTGTTTTTT
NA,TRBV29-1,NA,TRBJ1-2,CSVDNLNYGYTF,TGCAGCGTTGATAACCTTAACTATGGCTACACCTTC
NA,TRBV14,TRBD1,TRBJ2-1,CASSQEGRGQLYNEQFF,TGTGCCAGCAGCCAAGAAGGTAGGGGACAGCTCTACAATGAGCAGTTCTTC
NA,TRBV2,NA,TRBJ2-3,CASSAWEAFSQYF,TGTGCCAGCAGCGCCTGGGAGGCTTTTTCGCAGTATTTT
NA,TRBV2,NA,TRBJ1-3,CASSQQGLTLGNTIYF,TGTGCCAGCTCGCAACAGGGCCTTACGCTCGGAAACACCATATATTTT
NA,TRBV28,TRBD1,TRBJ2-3,CASSPTGYLADTQYF,TGTGCCAGCAGCCCGACAGGGTACCTTGCAGATACGCAGTATTTT
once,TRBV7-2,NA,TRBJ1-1,CASSRRKTEAFF,TGTGCCAGCAGCCGACGGAAGACTGAAGCTTTCTTT
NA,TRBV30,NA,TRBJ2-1,CASEDSHNEQFF,TGTGCATCCGAGGACAGTCACAATGAGCAGTTCTTC
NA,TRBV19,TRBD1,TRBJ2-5,CACAGGGQGGETQYF,TGTGCATGTGCAGGCGGGGGACAGGGAGGGGAGACCCAGTACTTC
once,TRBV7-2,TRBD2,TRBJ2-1,CASSLLAGAYNEQFF,TGTGCCAGCAGCTTACTAGCGGGGGCCTACAATGAGCAGTTCTTC
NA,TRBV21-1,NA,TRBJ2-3,CASSGQRGASTDTQYF,TGTGCCAGCAGCGGCCAGCGGGGGGCAAGCACAGATACGCAGTATTTT
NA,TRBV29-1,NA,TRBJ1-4,CSVEEGAREKLFF,TGCAGCGTTGAAGAGGGGGCCAGGGAAAAACTGTTTTTT
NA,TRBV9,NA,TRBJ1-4,CASSPNGRGSEKLFF,TGTGCCAGCAGCCCAAACGGGAGGGGGAGTGAAAAACTGTTTTTT
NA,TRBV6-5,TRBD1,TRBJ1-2,CASRTETGRRGYTF,TGTGCCAGCAGGACGGAGACAGGGAGGCGCGGCTACACCTTC
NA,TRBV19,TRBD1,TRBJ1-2,CASSMRRTGGLYGYTF,TGTGCCAGTAGTATGAGACGGACAGGGGGGCTCTATGGCTACACCTTC
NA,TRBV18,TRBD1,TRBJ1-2,CASSPSGQGYGYTF,TGTGCCAGCTCACCATCGGGACAGGGCTATGGCTACACCTTC
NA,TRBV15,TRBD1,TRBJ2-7,CATSRGTGGSSYEQYF,TGTGCCACCAGCAGAGGGACAGGGGGATCCTCCTACGAGCAGTACTTC
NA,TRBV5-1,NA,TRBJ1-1,CASKTGPSNTEAFF,TGCGCCAGCAAAACCGGGCCGTCAAACACTGAAGCTTTCTTT
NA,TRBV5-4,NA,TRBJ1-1,CASSLAWNWDTEAFF,TGTGCCAGCAGCTTGGCCTGGAACTGGGACACTGAAGCTTTCTTT
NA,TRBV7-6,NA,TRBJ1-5,CASSPLADQPQHF,TGTGCCAGCAGCCCGTTGGCAGATCAGCCCCAGCATTTT
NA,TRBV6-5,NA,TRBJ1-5,CASSTSTNQPQHF,TGTGCCAGCAGTACCTCGACCAATCAGCCCCAGCATTTT
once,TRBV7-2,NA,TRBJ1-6,CASSLGTGTTNSPLHF,TGTGCCAGCAGCTTAGGAACCGGGACAACTAATTCACCCCTCCACTTT
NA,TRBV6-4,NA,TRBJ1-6,CASKTEDSPGSPLHF,TGTGCCAGCAAAACCGAGGACAGCCCAGGCTCACCCCTCCACTTT
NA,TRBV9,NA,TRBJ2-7,CASSVGGSTGGYEQYF,TGTGCCAGCAGCGTAGGTGGTAGTACCGGGGGCTACGAGCAGTACTTC
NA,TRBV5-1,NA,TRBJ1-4,CASSLVEGGNEKLFF,TGCGCCAGCAGCTTGGTGGAGGGAGGAAATGAAAAACTGTTTTTT
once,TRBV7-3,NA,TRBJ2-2,CASSPDGAGELFF,TGTGCCAGCAGCCCCGACGGGGCCGGGGAGCTGTTTTTT
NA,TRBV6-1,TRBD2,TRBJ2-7,CASSEGIGRVEQYF,TGTGCCAGCAGTGAAGGCATCGGGAGGGTCGAGCAGTACTTC